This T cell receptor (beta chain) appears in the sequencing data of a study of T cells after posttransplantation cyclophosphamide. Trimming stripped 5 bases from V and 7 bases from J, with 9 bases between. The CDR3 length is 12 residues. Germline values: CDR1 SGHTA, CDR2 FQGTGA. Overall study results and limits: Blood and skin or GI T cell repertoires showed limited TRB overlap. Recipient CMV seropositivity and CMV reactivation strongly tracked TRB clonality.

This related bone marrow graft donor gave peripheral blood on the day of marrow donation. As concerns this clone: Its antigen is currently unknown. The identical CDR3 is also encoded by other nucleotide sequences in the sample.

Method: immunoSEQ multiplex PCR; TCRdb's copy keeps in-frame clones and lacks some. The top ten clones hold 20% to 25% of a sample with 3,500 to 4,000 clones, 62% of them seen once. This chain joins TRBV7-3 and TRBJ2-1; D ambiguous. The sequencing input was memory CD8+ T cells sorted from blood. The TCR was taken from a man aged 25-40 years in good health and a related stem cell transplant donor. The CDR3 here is CASSPGGNEQFF. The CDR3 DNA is TGTGCCAGCAGCCCGGGTGGTAATGAGCAGTTCTTC.